Reported below is one TCR beta chain. Its antigen is unidentified. These data are taken from a study of T-cell memory formation after mild COVID-19. TCRdb independently ran MiXCR on the 5' RACE reads; one entry per CDR3 protein. The table has hundreds of thousands of distinct CDR3 sequences, about 20% seen once. The study's findings and limits: There was no confirmation that second-wave clones peaking on day 37 were SARS-CoV-2 specific.

The sample consisted of PBMCs or a T cell subset sorted from them (not recorded which). The source of this sequence is an adult woman who had mild COVID-19 (a few samples of this study predate the infection). Cell type and time point are not known.

CDR3 coding DNA: TGTGCCAGCAGCCATCGGGGTAGCGAATACAATGAGCAGTTCTTC. Protein product: CASSHRGSEYNEQFF. The chain uses TRBV9 and TRBJ2-1, with a tentative D call TRBD2 (5 bases). This CDR3 has 15 residues. With 4 bases removed from V and 4 bases from J, the gap between germline ends came to 15 bases. The germline gives CDR1 SGDLS, CDR2 YYNGEE.